This T cell receptor (beta chain) was sequenced for a study of blood T cell repertoires in COVID-19. Background on the study: Researchers got acute and convalescent COVID-19 samples from the United States, Italy and Spain.

The ends were cut back, 11 bases at V and 10 bases at J, with 23 bases in the middle. The CDR3 sequence is 13 residues long. Germline V gene data show CDR1 as ENHRY and CDR2 as SYGVKD. Generated by immunoSEQ multiplex PCR, the TCRdb table keeps only in-frame clones and is missing some. The sample has 180,000 or so clones; about 87% are singletons. The receptor comes from a man aged 40-49 years with active or convalescent COVID-19. This rearrangement joins TRBV10-3 to TRBJ1-1; no firm D call. The sample was peripheral blood. The CDR3: CASTSSDRPRAFF. CDR3 sequence (DNA): TGTGCCTCGACGAGCAGCGATAGGCCGAGAGCTTTCTTT.